These 10 T cell receptor beta chains came from one sample sequenced in a study of Graves' ophthalmopathy and Graves' hyperthyroidism. From RNA, the CDR3 regions of TCR beta chains were amplified and sequenced. HTBI primers served in a first-round RT-PCR, which a second-round multiplex PCR followed. Each CDR3 protein gets one entry after TCRdb re-called the multiplex PCR reads with MiXCR. The sample includes about 700,000 distinct CDR3 sequences, more than 40% of them seen just once. The sequenced sample consisted of peripheral blood. These receptors were taken from an adult man with Graves' ophthalmopathy.

This clonotype was picked up one time. The chain is built from TRBV10-3 and TRBJ2-5; 9 nucleotides align to TRBD1. CDR3 length equals 16 residues. The germline CDR1 and CDR2 sequences are ENHRY and SYGVKD. V lost 6 bases and J lost 6; bases outside the gene matches: 14. CDR3 nucleotides: TGTGCCATCAGCCATGACAGGGGGAACGAGAGGAAGACCCAGTACTTC. This translates into CAISHDRGNERKTQYF.

The rearrangement uses TRBV15 and TRBJ2-5; D could derive from TRBD1 or TRBD2 (5 bases each). Germline V lookup: CDR1 LNHNV, CDR2 YYDKDF (reference sequence). Trimming cost V 7 bases and J 5 bases, with 29 bases left between them. This CDR3 has 18 residues. The CDR3: CATKGWRTGAQEGETQYF. CDR3 coding DNA: TGTGCCACCAAGGGGTGGAGGACCGGGGCCCAAGAGGGTGAGACCCAGTACTTC.

This clonotype was picked up many times. The chain is built from TRBV20-1 and TRBJ2-5; D unclear. V was shortened by 7 bases and J by 2 bases, with 11 bases between the two germline ends. The CDR3 has 12 residues. The germline CDR1 and CDR2 sequences are DFQATT and SNEGSKA (reference sequence). This chain's CDR3 is CSVIDGQETQYF. The CDR3 bases are TGCAGTGTGATAGACGGTCAAGAGACCCAGTACTTC.

This clonotype was seen repeatedly, ten times or more. V and J are TRBV25-1 and TRBJ2-7; 8 nucleotides align to TRBD1. CDR1 and CDR2 from the germline V gene are MGHDK and SYGVNS. Losses at the gene ends were 11 bases for V and 3 bases for J; bases not matched to a gene: 9. The CDR3 has 13 amino acids. The DNA for the CDR3 is TGTGCCGGGCGGGACAGGAGACACTACGAGCAGTACTTC. Its protein product is CAGRDRRHYEQYF.

The chain employs TRBV11-3 and TRBJ2-7; D might be TRBD1 (5 bases). This CDR3 has 17 amino acids. Trimming took 5 bases from V and 0 from J, leaving 20 bases between them. Germline loops: CDR1 SGHNT, CDR2 YENEEA. In DNA, the CDR3 is TGTGCCAGCAGCGCCCCGACCACAGGTACCAGCTCCTACGAGCAGTACTTC. Translated, it gives CASSAPTTGTSSYEQYF.

This clonotype was seen repeatedly, ten times or more. The chain combines TRBV2 with TRBJ1-5, with TRBD1 as a possible D gene (5 bases). Deletions cut 7 bases from V and 6 bases from J, with 16 bases between. Germline V lookup: CDR1 SNHLY, CDR2 FYNNEI. The CDR3 spans 14 residues. CDR3 sequence: CASTLDTGGQPQHF. The CDR3 DNA sequence: TGTGCCAGCACCCTGGACACTGGTGGTCAGCCCCAGCATTTT. Together with reference TRBV2 and TRBJ1-5, the CDR3 gives the full variable domain: EPEVTQTPSHQVTQMGQEVILRCVPISNHLYFYWYRQILGQKVEFLVSFYNNEISEKSEIFDDQFSVERPDGSNFTLKIRSTKLEDSAMYFCASTLDTGGQPQHFGDGTRLSIL.

As for this clonotype: This may be a read error, as it is one base from a much larger clone. The V gene is TRBV10-3, the J gene TRBJ2-7; no clear D gene. The CDR3 has 11 amino acids. Germline V gene sequence: CDR1 ENHRY, CDR2 SYGVKD. The V end lost 5 bases, the J end lost 7 bases, and 9 bases lay between the germline ends. CDR3 residues: CAISSMIEQYF. The CDR3 DNA reads TGTGCCATCAGTTCGATGATTGAGCAGTACTTC.

This clonotype was seen a handful of times. The gene calls are TRBV11-2 and TRBJ2-5; D unresolved. CDR1 is SGHAT and CDR2 is FQNNGV in the germline V gene. V was pared by 5 bases and J by 0 bases, with 10 bases between. This CDR3 region has 14 residues. The CDR3 DNA reads as TGTGCCAGCAGCCAACGACTGTACCAAGAGACCCAGTACTTC. Translated, it gives CASSQRLYQETQYF.

This clonotype was detected many times. V usage is TRBV14 and J usage is TRBJ1-2, with D perhaps matching TRBD1 (6 bases). This CDR3 contains 13 residues. V was clipped by 1 base and J by 4 bases, with 7 bases between them. CDR1 and CDR2 from the germline V gene are SGHDN and FVKESK. The CDR3 protein is CASSQGGLYGYTF. The CDR3 DNA reads TGTGCCAGCAGCCAAGGGGGGCTCTATGGCTACACCTTC.

This clonotype was seen ten or more times. This chain uses TRBV7-9 with TRBJ1-5; D perhaps matches TRBD1 (5 bases). Germline assignment: CDR1 SEHNR and CDR2 FQNEAQ (reference sequence). The CDR3 spans 14 residues. The germline V and J ends were trimmed by 4 bases and 2 bases, with 9 bases remaining between them. Here the CDR3 reads CASSYGTGNQPQHF. DNA for the CDR3: TGTGCCAGCAGCTACGGGACGGGCAATCAGCCCCAGCATTTT.